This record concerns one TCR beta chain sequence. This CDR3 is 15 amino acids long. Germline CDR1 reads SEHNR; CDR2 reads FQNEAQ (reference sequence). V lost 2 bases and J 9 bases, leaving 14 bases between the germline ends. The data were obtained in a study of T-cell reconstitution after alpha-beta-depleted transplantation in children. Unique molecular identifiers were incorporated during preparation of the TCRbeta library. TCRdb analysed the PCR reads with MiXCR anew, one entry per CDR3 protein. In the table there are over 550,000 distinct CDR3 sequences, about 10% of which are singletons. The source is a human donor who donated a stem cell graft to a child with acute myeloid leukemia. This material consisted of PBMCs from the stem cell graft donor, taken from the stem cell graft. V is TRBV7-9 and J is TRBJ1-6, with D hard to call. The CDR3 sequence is CASSLTGASSSPLHF. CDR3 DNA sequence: TGTGCCAGCAGCTTAACGGGTGCGAGTAGTTCACCCCTCCACTTT. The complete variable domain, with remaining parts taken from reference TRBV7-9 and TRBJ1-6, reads DTGVSQNPRHKITKRGQNVTFRCDPISEHNRLYWYRQTLGQGPEFLTYFQNEAQLEKSRLLSDRFSAERPKGSFSTLEIQRTEQGDSAMYLCASSLTGASSSPLHFGNGTRLTVT.